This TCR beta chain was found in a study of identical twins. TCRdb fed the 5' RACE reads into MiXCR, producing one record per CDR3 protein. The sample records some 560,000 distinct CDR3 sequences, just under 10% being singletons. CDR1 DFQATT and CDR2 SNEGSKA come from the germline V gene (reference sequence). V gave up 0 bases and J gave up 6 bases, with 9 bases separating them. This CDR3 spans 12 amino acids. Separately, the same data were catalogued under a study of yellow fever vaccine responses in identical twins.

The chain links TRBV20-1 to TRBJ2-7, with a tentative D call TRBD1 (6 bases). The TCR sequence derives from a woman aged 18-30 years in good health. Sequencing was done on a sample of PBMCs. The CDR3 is CSARDSGVEQYF. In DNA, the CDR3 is TGCAGTGCTAGAGATTCAGGGGTCGAGCAGTACTTC.